The 18 T cell receptor beta chains below were found in one sample sequenced in a study of PD-L1 blockade in urothelial cancer. The protocol was immunoSEQ multiplex PCR, while the TCRdb copy is restricted to in-frame clones and leaves out a portion. The data show tens of thousands of clones, about four fifths seen once. Time point of the sample: pretreatment peripheral blood. The sample consisted of PBMCs, taken around atezolizumab (anti-PD-L1) treatment. These receptors came from a man aged 50 to 59 with urothelial cancer.

The rearrangement links TRBV25-1 to TRBJ2-5; D may be TRBD1 (5 bases). Germline lookup yields CDR1 MGHDK and CDR2 SYGVNS. The CDR3 covers 14 residues. Trimming took off 3 bases at V and 6 bases at J, with 14 bases between the two ends. CDR3 sequence reads: CASSDWVGAQTQYF. The DNA for the CDR3 is TGTGCCAGCAGTGATTGGGTAGGGGCGCAGACCCAGTACTTC.

The chain couples TRBV30 to TRBJ2-1; no reliable D call. There are 11 residues in the CDR3. The V end was cut by 5 bases, the J end by 4 bases, with 6 bases between. The germline CDR1 and CDR2 sequences are GTSNPN and SVGIG (reference sequence). The DNA for the CDR3 is TGTGCCTGGCGTTCGTACAATGAGCAGTTCTTC. Its translation is CAWRSYNEQFF.

The chain has TRBV9 and TRBJ2-2; TRBD1 matches 8 bases. The CDR3 length is 16 residues. Germline assignment: CDR1 SGDLS and CDR2 YYNGEE. The V gene end was trimmed by 4 bases and the J gene end by 4 bases; junction bases not matched to a gene: 9. In DNA form, the CDR3 reads TGTGCCAGCAGCCCGGGGACAGGAGTAAGCACCGGGGAGCTGTTTTTT. Translated, it gives CASSPGTGVSTGELFF.

The V and J genes are TRBV12-5 and TRBJ2-6; 7 bases are a match to TRBD1. This CDR3 has 17 amino acids. Trimming took 2 bases from V and 0 from J; bases not matched to a gene: 4. CDR1 and CDR2 (germline): LGHNT, FRNRAP. The chain's CDR3 is CASGLIPGGSGANVLTF. The CDR3, as DNA: TGTGCTAGTGGTTTGATTCCAGGGGGCTCTGGGGCCAACGTCCTGACTTTC.

The V call is TRBV7-6, the J call TRBJ2-3; 7 positions match TRBD2. Trimming removed 1 base from V and 3 bases from J; junction bases left unmatched: 4. This CDR3 is 15 amino acids long. CDR1 SGHVS and CDR2 FNYEAQ come from the germline V gene. This CDR3 is CASSLEAGRTDTQYF. DNA for the CDR3: TGTGCCAGCAGCTTAGAGGCCGGGAGGACAGATACGCAGTATTTT. The full variable domain, completed using reference TRBV7-6 and TRBJ2-3, is GAGVSQSPRYKVTKRGQDVALRCDPISGHVSLYWYRQALGQGPEFLTYFNYEAQQDKSGLPNDRFSAERPEGSISTLTIQRTEQRDSAMYRCASSLEAGRTDTQYFGPGTRLTVL.

V usage is TRBV28 and J usage is TRBJ1-4; D gene ambiguous. V lost 2 bases to trimming and J lost 8 bases, with 12 bases between them. CDR1 MDHEN and CDR2 SYDVKM come from the germline V gene. The CDR3 totals 14 residues. CDR3 region: CASSLGGRREKLFF. The CDR3 nucleotides read TGTGCCAGCAGTTTAGGTGGGCGCCGGGAAAAACTGTTTTTT.

The genes are TRBV28 and TRBJ2-7; possibly TRBD2 for D (6 bases). The CDR3 runs 15 residues. Trimming removed 8 bases at V and 4 bases at J, with 21 bases between. Germline V gene lookup returns CDR1 MDHEN and CDR2 SYDVKM. The CDR3 spells CASQLVGGGKYEQYF. CDR3 nucleotide sequence: TGTGCCAGCCAGTTGGTTGGGGGAGGAAAGTACGAGCAGTACTTC.

CDR3 in DNA: TGCGCCAGCACCCCTCGAAGGGGGAACGGGGCCAACGTCCTGACTTTC. It yields the protein CASTPRRGNGANVLTF. V gene TRBV5-1 combines with J gene TRBJ2-6; D possibly corresponds to TRBD1 (6 bases). The CDR3 sequence is 16 residues long. Germline loops: CDR1 SGHRS, CDR2 YFSETQ. Trimming took off 6 bases at V and 4 bases at J, with 17 bases between the two ends.

The rearrangement links TRBV9 to TRBJ1-2, with 8 positions matching TRBD1. Germline assignment: CDR1 SGDLS and CDR2 YYNGEE. CDR3 size: 14 residues. After removal of 2 bases from V and 3 bases from J, the junction contained 3 bases not matched to a gene. CDR3 DNA sequence: TGTGCCAGCAGCGTCGGACAGGGACACTATGGCTACACCTTC. It yields the protein CASSVGQGHYGYTF.

The V gene is TRBV10-2, the J gene TRBJ2-7, with 7 bases matching TRBD2. Trimming cost V 0 bases and J 2 bases; bases outside gene matches: 7. Germline V gene data show CDR1 as WSHSY and CDR2 as SAAADI. The CDR3 is 16 amino acids. The chain's CDR3 is CASSESGGRPAYEQYF. The CDR3 DNA is TGCGCCAGCAGTGAGTCGGGCGGGAGACCCGCCTACGAGCAGTACTTC.

The V call is TRBV25-1, the J call TRBJ2-7; no firm D call. CDR1 and CDR2 from the germline V gene are MGHDK and SYGVNS. The CDR3 covers 15 residues. Trimming removed 3 bases at V and 6 bases at J, with 18 bases between. The CDR3: CASSDLGFLGLEQYF. Here the CDR3 DNA reads TGTGCCAGCAGTGATCTAGGCTTCTTGGGTCTCGAGCAGTACTTC.

The J gene is TRBJ2-7, the V gene TRBV15, with TRBD1 as a possible D gene (5 bases). Per the germline V gene, CDR1 is LNHNV and CDR2 is YYDKDF (reference sequence). The CDR3 length is 15 residues. V was clipped by 1 base and J by 1 base, with 11 bases between them. The CDR3 here is CATSRVYGQSYEQYF. In nucleotides, the CDR3 is TGTGCCACCAGCAGAGTGTATGGACAATCCTACGAGCAGTACTTC.

Of note for this clone: This specimen includes other DNA sequences encoding the same CDR3. V is TRBV5-1 and J is TRBJ2-7; D is possibly TRBD1 (6 bases). The CDR3 runs 13 residues. The V gene lost 4 bases and the J gene lost 1 base, with 9 bases spanning the gap. Germline CDR1 SGHRS, CDR2 YFSETQ. The CDR3 DNA is TGCGCCAGCAGCCTGGACAGATCCTACGAGCAGTACTTC. It specifies CASSLDRSYEQYF.

The V call is TRBV9, the J call TRBJ2-5; 8 bases fit TRBD1. Germline CDR1 and CDR2: SGDLS and YYNGEE. The length of the CDR3 is 15 residues. V lost 3 bases to trimming and J lost 4 bases; unmatched junction nucleotides: 8. The CDR3 DNA sequence: TGTGCCAGCAGCGCCCGGACAGGGTCCTCAGAGACCCAGTACTTC. It yields the protein CASSARTGSSETQYF.

The V and J genes are TRBV5-4 and TRBJ2-1; 9 nucleotides line up with TRBD2. CDR1 and CDR2 (germline): SGHNT, YYREEE (reference sequence). Trimming removed 3 bases from V and 0 bases from J; junction bases left unmatched: 4. The CDR3 sequence is 16 residues long. The CDR3 region has the DNA TGTGCCAGCAGCTCATTAGCGGGAGCCTCCTACAATGAGCAGTTCTTC. This sequence encodes CASSSLAGASYNEQFF.

The chain is built from TRBV5-8 and TRBJ1-4, with D perhaps TRBD1 (5 bases). Germline V gives CDR1 SGHTS, CDR2 YDEGEE. Trimming pared 4 bases from V and 6 bases from J, leaving 13 bases between. The CDR3 is 14 residues long. CDR3 sequence: CASSPRLRDEKLFF. For the CDR3, the DNA is TGTGCCAGCAGCCCGCGTCTCAGGGATGAAAAACTGTTTTTT. Variable domain in full (rest from reference TRBV5-8 and TRBJ1-4): EAGVTQSPTHLIKTRGQQATLRCSPISGHTSVYWYQQALGLGLQFLLWYDEGEERNRGNFPPRFSGRQFPNYSSELNVNALELEDSALYLCASSPRLRDEKLFFGSGTQLSVL.

This clone was observed a handful of times. This chain links TRBV9 with TRBJ2-5; 10 bases match TRBD2. V dropped 4 bases and J dropped 6; count of bases not matched to a gene: 12. Looked up from germline, CDR1 is SGDLS and CDR2 is YYNGEE. This CDR3 is 16 amino acids long. The CDR3 region has the DNA TGTGCCAGCAGCCCGAGAGGGGTAGCGGGGGGAAAGACCCAGTACTTC. Translating it yields CASSPRGVAGGKTQYF.

This clone appeared once. The gene calls are TRBV6-5 and TRBJ2-7, with D possibly being TRBD1 (6 bases). This CDR3 contains 14 residues. The germline V gene has CDR1 MNHEY and CDR2 SVGAGI. The ends were cut back, 5 bases at V and 7 bases at J, with 18 bases in the middle. The CDR3 coding sequence is TGTGCCAGCAGTGCCCTTGGGGGCCCCGGGGAGCAGTACTTC. This sequence encodes CASSALGGPGEQYF.